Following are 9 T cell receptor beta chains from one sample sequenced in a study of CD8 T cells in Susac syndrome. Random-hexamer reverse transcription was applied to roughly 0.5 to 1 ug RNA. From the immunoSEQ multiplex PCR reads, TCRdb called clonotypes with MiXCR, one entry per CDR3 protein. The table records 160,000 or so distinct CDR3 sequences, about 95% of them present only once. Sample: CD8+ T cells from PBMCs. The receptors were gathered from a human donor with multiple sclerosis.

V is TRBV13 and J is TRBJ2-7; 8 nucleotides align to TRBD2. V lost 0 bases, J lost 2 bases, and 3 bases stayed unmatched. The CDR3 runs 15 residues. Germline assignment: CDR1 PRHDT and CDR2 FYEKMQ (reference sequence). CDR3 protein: CASSLGLSGTYEQYF. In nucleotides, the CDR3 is TGTGCCAGCAGCTTAGGGCTTAGCGGGACCTACGAGCAGTACTTC.

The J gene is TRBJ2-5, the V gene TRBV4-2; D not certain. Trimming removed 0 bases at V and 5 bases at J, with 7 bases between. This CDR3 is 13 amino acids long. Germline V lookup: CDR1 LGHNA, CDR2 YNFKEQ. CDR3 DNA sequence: TGTGCCAGCAGCCAAGATAAGAGGGAGACCCAGTACTTC. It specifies CASSQDKRETQYF.

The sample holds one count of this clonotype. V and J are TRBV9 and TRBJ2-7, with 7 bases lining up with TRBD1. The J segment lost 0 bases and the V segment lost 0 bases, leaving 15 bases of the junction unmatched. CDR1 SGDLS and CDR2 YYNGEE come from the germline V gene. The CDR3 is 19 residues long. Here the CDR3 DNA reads TGTGCCAGCAGCGTAGCTCTAATTGCCGGGACAGCAATCTCCTACGAGCAGTACTTC. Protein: CASSVALIAGTAISYEQYF.

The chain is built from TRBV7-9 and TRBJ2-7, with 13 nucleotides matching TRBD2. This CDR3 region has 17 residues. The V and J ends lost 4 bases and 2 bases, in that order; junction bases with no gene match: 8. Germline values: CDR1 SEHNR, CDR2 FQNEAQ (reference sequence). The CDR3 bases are TGTGCCAGCAGCTCCGGGACTAGCGGGGCACACGCCTACGAGCAGTACTTC. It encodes CASSSGTSGAHAYEQYF.

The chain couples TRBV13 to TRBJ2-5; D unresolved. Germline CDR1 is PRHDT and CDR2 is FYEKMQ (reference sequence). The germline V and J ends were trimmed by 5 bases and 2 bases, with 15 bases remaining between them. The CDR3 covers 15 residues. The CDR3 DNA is TGTGCCAGCAGCCAGTACAGCAGTACGCAAGAGACCCAGTACTTC. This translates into CASSQYSSTQETQYF. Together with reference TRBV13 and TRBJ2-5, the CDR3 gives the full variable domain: AAGVIQSPRHLIKEKRETATLKCYPIPRHDTVYWYQQGPGQDPQFLISFYEKMQSDKGSIPDRFSAQQFSDYHSELNMSSLELGDSALYFCASSQYSSTQETQYFGPGTRLLVL.

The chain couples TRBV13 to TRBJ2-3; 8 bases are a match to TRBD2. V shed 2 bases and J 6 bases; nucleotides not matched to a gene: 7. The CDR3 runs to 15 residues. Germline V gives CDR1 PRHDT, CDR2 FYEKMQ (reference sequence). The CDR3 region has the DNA TGTGCCAGCAGCTTATACGAGCGGGAGCAGGATACGCAGTATTTT. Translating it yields CASSLYEREQDTQYF.

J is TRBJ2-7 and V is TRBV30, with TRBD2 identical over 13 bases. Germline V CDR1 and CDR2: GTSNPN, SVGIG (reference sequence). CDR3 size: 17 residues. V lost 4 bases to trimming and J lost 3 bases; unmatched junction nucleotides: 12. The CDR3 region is CAWKSGTSGIDFYEQYF. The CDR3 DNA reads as TGTGCCTGGAAATCCGGGACTAGCGGGATCGATTTCTACGAGCAGTACTTC.

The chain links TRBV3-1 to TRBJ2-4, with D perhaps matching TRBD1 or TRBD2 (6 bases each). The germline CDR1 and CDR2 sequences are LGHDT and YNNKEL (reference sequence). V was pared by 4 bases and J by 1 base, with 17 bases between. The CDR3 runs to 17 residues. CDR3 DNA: TGTGCCAGCAGCCGGGGGCGGGATGGGGACGCCAAAAACATTCAGTACTTC. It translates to CASSRGRDGDAKNIQYF.

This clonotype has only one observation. CDR3 amino acids: CSAKGDRVGRGTYGYTF. The DNA for the CDR3 is TGCAGTGCAAAAGGGGACAGGGTGGGGCGTGGAACCTATGGCTACACCTTC. V gene TRBV20-1 combines with J gene TRBJ1-2; 9 nucleotides match TRBD1. CDR3 length: 17 amino acids. Trimming took 6 bases from V and 4 from J; bases not matched to a gene: 18. The V gene's germline CDR1 is DFQATT and CDR2 SNEGSKA (reference sequence).